The source of this T cell receptor (beta chain) is a study of cytomegalovirus exposure and HLA in healthy donors. Study-level results: Some segments of the V type, notably TRBV6-2 and TRBV6-3, were excluded as indistinguishable. Researchers had no immune exposure information except CMV serostatus available. Most TCR sequences were rare, but some public TCRs occurred in many donors.

60 Vbeta and 13 Jbeta primers were used in PCR. Assay used: immunoSEQ multiplex PCR; TCRdb lists only in-frame clones, some missing. Here the sample spans around 170,000 clones, more than 70% being singletons. This clone was detected only once. Its antigen is unknown. Germline assignment: CDR1 LNHDA and CDR2 SQIVND (reference sequence). This CDR3 is built from 12 residues. The V and J ends lost 10 bases and 8 bases, in that order; junction bases with no gene match: 10. What was sequenced was PBMCs. The rearrangement joins TRBV19 to TRBJ1-2; TRBD1 aligns across 7 bases. This TCR was recovered from a girl aged 10 to 17 in good health and CMV-seronegative. This CDR3 is CATSETGRGYTF. CDR3 sequence (DNA): TGTGCCACCAGTGAGACAGGGCGAGGCTACACCTTC.